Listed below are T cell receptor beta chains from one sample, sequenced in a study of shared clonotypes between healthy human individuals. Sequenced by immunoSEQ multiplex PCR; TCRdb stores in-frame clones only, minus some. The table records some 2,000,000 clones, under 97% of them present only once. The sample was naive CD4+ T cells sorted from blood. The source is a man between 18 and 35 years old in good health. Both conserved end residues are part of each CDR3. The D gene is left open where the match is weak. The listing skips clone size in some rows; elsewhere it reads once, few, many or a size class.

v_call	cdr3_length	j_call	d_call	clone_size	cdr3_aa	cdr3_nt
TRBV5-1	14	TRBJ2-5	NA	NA	CASSLAGNGETQYF	TGCGCCAGCAGCTTGGCAGGGAATGGGGAGACCCAGTACTTC
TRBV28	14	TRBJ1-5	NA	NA	CASSSPGVYQPQHF	TGTGCCAGCAGTTCCCCAGGGGTCTATCAGCCCCAGCATTTT
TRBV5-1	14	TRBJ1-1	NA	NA	CASSLYPQVTEAFF	TGCGCCAGCAGCTTGTACCCTCAGGTCACTGAAGCTTTCTTT
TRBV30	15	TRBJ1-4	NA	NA	CAWTAAGGRIEKLFF	TGTGCCTGGACTGCCGCCGGGGGCCGAATTGAAAAACTGTTTTTT
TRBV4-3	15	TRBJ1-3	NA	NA	CASSQAPGDGNTIYF	TGCGCCAGCAGCCAAGCTCCGGGAGATGGAAACACCATATATTTT
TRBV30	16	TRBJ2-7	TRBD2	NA	CAWRDVRLAGVYEQYF	TGTGCCTGGAGGGATGTTCGACTAGCGGGAGTGTACGAGCAGTACTTC
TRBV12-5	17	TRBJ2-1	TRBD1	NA	CASGLIFGQGAVGEQFF	TGTGCTAGTGGTTTGATTTTTGGCCAGGGGGCCGTAGGTGAGCAGTTCTTC
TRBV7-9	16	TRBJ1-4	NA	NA	CASSGRTPATNEKLFF	TGTGCCAGCAGCGGCCGGACTCCAGCAACTAATGAAAAACTGTTTTTT
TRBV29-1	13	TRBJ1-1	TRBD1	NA	CSVERGQKTEAFF	TGCAGCGTTGAAAGGGGACAGAAAACCGAAGCTTTCTTT
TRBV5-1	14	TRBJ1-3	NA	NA	CASSLRGTGNTIYF	TGCGCCAGCAGCTTGAGGGGAACTGGAAACACCATATATTTT
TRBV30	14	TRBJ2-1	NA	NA	CACRPGTPYNEQFF	TGTGCCTGCCGTCCCGGGACGCCCTACAATGAGCAGTTCTTC
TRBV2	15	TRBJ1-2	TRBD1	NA	CASSVTGTANYGYTF	TGTGCCAGCAGTGTTACCGGGACAGCCAACTATGGCTACACCTTC
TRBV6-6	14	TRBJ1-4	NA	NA	CASSYTGTNEKLFF	TGTGCCAGCAGTTATACGGGAACTAATGAAAAACTGTTTTTT
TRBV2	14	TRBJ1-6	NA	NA	CASSDFGSNSPLHF	TGTGCCAGCAGTGATTTTGGTAGTAATTCACCCCTCCACTTT
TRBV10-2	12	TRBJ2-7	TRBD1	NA	CASVQGSYEQYF	TGCGCCAGTGTACAGGGGTCCTACGAGCAGTACTTC
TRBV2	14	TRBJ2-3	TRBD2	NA	CASSLSGGTDTQYF	TGTGCCAGCAGCCTTAGCGGGGGCACAGATACGCAGTATTTT
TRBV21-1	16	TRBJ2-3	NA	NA	CASRRTSGTSTDTQYF	TGTGCCAGCAGGCGGACTAGCGGCACTAGCACAGATACGCAGTATTTT
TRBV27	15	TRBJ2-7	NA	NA	CASSLGGGLSYEQYF	TGTGCCAGCAGTTTAGGGGGCGGGCTTTCCTACGAGCAGTACTTC
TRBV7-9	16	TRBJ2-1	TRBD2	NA	CASSITSGSSYNEQFF	TGTGCCAGCAGCATAACTAGCGGTAGCTCCTACAATGAGCAGTTCTTC
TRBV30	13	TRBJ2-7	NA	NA	CAWSFGTLYEQYF	TGTGCCTGGAGTTTTGGAACGCTCTACGAGCAGTACTTC
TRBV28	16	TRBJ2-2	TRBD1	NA	CASNTQGAANTGELFF	TGTGCCAGCAACACACAGGGGGCGGCGAACACCGGGGAGCTGTTTTTT
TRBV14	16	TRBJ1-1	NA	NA	CASSQVYPGRITEAFF	TGTGCCAGCAGCCAAGTCTATCCCGGTAGGATCACTGAAGCTTTCTTT
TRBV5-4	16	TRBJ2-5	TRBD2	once	CASSSKLAGVTETQYF	TGTGCCAGCAGCTCGAAACTAGCGGGAGTTACAGAGACCCAGTACTTC
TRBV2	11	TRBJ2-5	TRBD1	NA	CASSMTGTEYF	TGTGCCAGCAGCATGACCGGGACAGAGTACTTC
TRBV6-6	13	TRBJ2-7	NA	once	CASSKDSTYEQYF	TGTGCCAGCAGCAAGGACAGTACCTACGAGCAGTACTTC
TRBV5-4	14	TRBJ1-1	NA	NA	CASSLALLNTEAFF	TGTGCCAGCAGCTTGGCCTTATTGAACACTGAAGCTTTCTTT
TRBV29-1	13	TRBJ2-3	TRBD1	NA	CSVETGVTDTQYF	TGCAGCGTTGAAACAGGGGTAACGGATACGCAGTATTTT
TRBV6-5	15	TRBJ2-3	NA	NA	CASSYLGVSTDTQYF	TGTGCCAGCAGTTACTTGGGGGTTAGCACAGATACGCAGTATTTT
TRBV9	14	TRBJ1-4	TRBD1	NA	CASSRDRGSEKLFF	TGTGCCAGCAGCCGGGACAGGGGAAGTGAAAAACTGTTTTTT
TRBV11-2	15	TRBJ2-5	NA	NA	CASSLSGPQGETQYF	TGTGCCAGCAGCCTTTCCGGGCCCCAGGGGGAGACCCAGTACTTC
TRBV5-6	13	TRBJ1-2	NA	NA	CASSFSGGGGYTF	TGTGCCAGCAGCTTTTCCGGAGGTGGAGGCTACACCTTC
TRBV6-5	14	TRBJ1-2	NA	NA	CASSYGQGSYGYTF	TGTGCCAGCAGTTACGGGCAGGGGAGCTATGGCTACACCTTC
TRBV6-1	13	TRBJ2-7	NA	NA	CASILTGTYEQYF	TGTGCCAGCATCCTTACAGGTACCTACGAGCAGTACTTC
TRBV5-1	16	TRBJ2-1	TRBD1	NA	CASSPGQASPGVEQFF	TGCGCCAGCAGCCCGGGACAGGCAAGCCCTGGAGTTGAGCAGTTCTTC
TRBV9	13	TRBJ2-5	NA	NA	CASSGGLKETQYF	TGTGCCAGCAGCGGGGGGCTTAAAGAGACCCAGTACTTC
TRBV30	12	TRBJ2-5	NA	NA	CAWSNRGETQYF	TGTGCCTGGAGTAACCGGGGGGAGACCCAGTACTTC
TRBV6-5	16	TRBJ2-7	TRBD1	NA	CASSSLRTGLSYEQYF	TGTGCCAGCAGTTCCCTGAGGACAGGCCTCTCCTACGAGCAGTACTTC
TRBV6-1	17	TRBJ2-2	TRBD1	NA	CASSDRFGTGNTGELFF	TGTGCCAGCAGTGATAGGTTCGGGACAGGGAACACCGGGGAGCTGTTTTTT
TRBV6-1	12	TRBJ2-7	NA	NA	CASLPGGLEQYF	TGTGCCAGCCTCCCCGGGGGCTTAGAGCAGTACTTC
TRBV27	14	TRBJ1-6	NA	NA	CASSGGGGGSPLHF	TGTGCCAGCAGTGGAGGGGGGGGCGGTTCACCCCTCCACTTT
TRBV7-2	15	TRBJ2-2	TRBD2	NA	CASSPLAGVGGELFF	TGTGCCAGCAGCCCGTTAGCGGGAGTGGGCGGGGAGCTGTTTTTT
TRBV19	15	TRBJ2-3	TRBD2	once	CASSIVLASTDTQYF	TGTGCCAGTAGTATAGTACTAGCGAGCACAGATACGCAGTATTTT
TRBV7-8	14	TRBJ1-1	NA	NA	CASSLRYIATEAFF	TGTGCCAGCAGCTTGAGGTACATCGCCACTGAAGCTTTCTTT
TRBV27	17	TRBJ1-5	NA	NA	CASSLSGVGYSNQPQHF	TGTGCCAGCAGTTTATCGGGAGTGGGTTATAGCAATCAGCCCCAGCATTTT
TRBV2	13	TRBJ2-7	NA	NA	CASSEARVYEQYF	TGTGCCAGCAGTGAAGCGAGGGTTTACGAGCAGTACTTC